The entry below describes one TCR beta chain. The CDR3 extends over 16 amino acids. Germline V gives CDR1 SGHRS, CDR2 YFSETQ. V was shortened by 4 bases and J by 0 bases, with 11 bases between the two germline ends. The data originate from a study of control samples from healthy donors and cancer patients. Using immunoSEQ multiplex PCR, the repertoire was profiled, and TCRdb retains in-frame clones only, with some absent. Of 130,000 or so clones listed, roughly 94% are singletons. V and J are TRBV5-1 and TRBJ2-6; maybe TRBD2 (6 bases). The TCR originated in a man in his 60s with colorectal cancer. The sample consisted of PBMCs. In DNA form, the CDR3 reads TGCGCCAGCAGCGGCGGGACGGCCTCTGGGGCCAACGTCCTGACTTTC. It is translated as CASSGGTASGANVLTF.